The subject of this entry is one TCR beta chain. Antigen unknown. Autoimmune disease history or systemic immunosuppression led to patient exclusion. Generated by immunoSEQ multiplex PCR, the TCRdb table keeps only in-frame clones and is missing some. Here the sample spans 33,000 or so clones, over 75% being singletons. J was trimmed by 5 bases and V by 3 bases; bases with no gene match: 8. The CDR3 consists of 15 residues. CDR1 and CDR2 (germline): LNHDA, SQIVND (reference sequence). The sample originates from a study of OX40 agonist ivuxolimab in advanced cancers. Whole-study context: Three patients showed partial responses: one hepatocellular carcinoma and two cutaneous melanoma cases. Whole-study findings and limits: Researchers did not establish what antigens the expanded peripheral T cells target.

The chain is built from TRBV19 and TRBJ2-7, with 9 bases identical to TRBD1. The sample consisted of CD4+ or CD8+ T cells sorted from blood, taken in a trial of the OX40 agonist ivuxolimab. The sequence was obtained from an adult with an advanced solid tumor such as melanoma, head and neck, liver or kidney cancer. The CDR3 sequence: CASSMARDRAHEQYF. CDR3 DNA sequence: TGTGCCAGTAGTATGGCCCGGGACAGGGCCCACGAGCAGTACTTC. The variable domain in full, with the rest retrieved from reference TRBV19 and TRBJ2-7, is DGGITQSPKYLFRKEGQNVTLSCEQNLNHDAMYWYRQDPGQGLRLIYYSQIVNDFQKGDIAEGYSVSREKKESFPLTVTSAQKNPTAFYLCASSMARDRAHEQYFGPGTRLTVT.